One TCR beta chain is described in this entry. These data originate in a study of technical replicates of blood from several donors. Some clones are missing from TCRdb's copy, which holds only in-frame ones; the method was immunoSEQ multiplex PCR. Here the sample spans approximately 92,000 clones, 95% being singletons. This TCR came from a human donor in good health. Specimen: T cells isolated from PBMCs.

In DNA, the CDR3 is TGCGCCAGCAGGGGGGCGTCGGACACCGGGGAGCTGTTTTTT. Residues: CASRGASDTGELFF. The chain has TRBV5-1 and TRBJ2-2, with D perhaps matching TRBD1 (6 bases). Germline loops: CDR1 SGHRS, CDR2 YFSETQ. V lost 5 bases and J 3 bases, leaving 11 bases between the germline ends. The CDR3 consists of 14 residues.